This passage covers 5 T cell receptor beta chains from one sample sequenced in a study of OX40 agonist ivuxolimab in advanced cancers. The protocol was immunoSEQ multiplex PCR, while the TCRdb copy is restricted to in-frame clones and leaves out a portion. Among about 73,000 clones, 92% were seen once, and the ten largest hold about 10%. The specimen was CD4+ or CD8+ T cells sorted from blood, collected in a trial of the OX40 agonist ivuxolimab. Receptors were obtained from an adult with an advanced solid tumor such as melanoma, head and neck, liver or kidney cancer.

The chain couples TRBV13 to TRBJ2-1; 10 bases match TRBD1. CDR3 length equals 15 residues. Germline values: CDR1 PRHDT, CDR2 FYEKMQ (reference sequence). V trimming: 6 bases; J trimming: 3 bases; junction bases outside the gene matches: 5. CDR3 nucleotide sequence: TGTGCCAGCAGTCCGAGGACAGGGGGCTACAATGAGCAGTTCTTC. Its protein is CASSPRTGGYNEQFF. Together with reference TRBV13 and TRBJ2-1, the CDR3 gives the full variable domain: AAGVIQSPRHLIKEKRETATLKCYPIPRHDTVYWYQQGPGQDPQFLISFYEKMQSDKGSIPDRFSAQQFSDYHSELNMSSLELGDSALYFCASSPRTGGYNEQFFGPGTRLTVL.

This sequence joins TRBV4-3 and TRBJ2-5; maybe TRBD2 (5 bases). The J call may be wrong; the DNA end is better matched by TRBJ2-7. The CDR3 sequence is 16 residues long. Germline V CDR1 and CDR2: LGHNA, YSLEER. The CDR3 DNA is TGCGCCAGCAGCCAAGATCCTAGAACAGCGGTCTACGAGCAGTACTTC. Amino acid sequence: CASSQDPRTAVYEQYF.

The chain recombines TRBV7-6 with TRBJ1-1; D is undetermined. The CDR3 is made up of 14 amino acids. Trimming took 0 bases from V and 2 from J, leaving 7 bases between them. CDR1 and CDR2 from the germline V gene are SGHVS and FNYEAQ. Here the CDR3 DNA reads TGTGCCAGCAGCTTAGCCGGACTTAACACTGAAGCTTTCTTT. Its translation: CASSLAGLNTEAFF.

This clone was counted a single time. The chain carries TRBV7-2 and TRBJ1-2; D is ambiguous. Germline-derived CDR1 and CDR2 are SGHTA and FQGNSA. The CDR3 is 14 amino acids. Between the trimmed V and J ends, which lost 5 bases and 2 bases, there was a span of 12 bases. As DNA, the CDR3 is TGTGCCAGCAGCCCTAGTGGATTAAACTATGGCTACACCTTC. This codes for CASSPSGLNYGYTF.

V usage is TRBV15 and J usage is TRBJ2-1, with a weak D call TRBD1 (6 bases). The CDR3 sequence is 16 residues long. V lost 0 bases and J 6 bases, leaving 15 bases between the germline ends. In germline, CDR1 is LNHNV, CDR2 YYDKDF (reference sequence). This CDR3 is CATSRDHGTRFNEQFF. The DNA for the CDR3 is TGTGCCACCAGCAGAGATCACGGGACACGCTTCAATGAGCAGTTCTTC.